The clone carrying this T cell receptor beta chain was detected only a few times. Its target is unknown. Healthy Caucasians, and only they, were the donors. This entry comes from a study of identical twins. The study's findings and limits: Modeled out-of-frame TCR alpha sharing in monozygotic twins fell below observed levels. Clonotypes of the beta chain that were abundant in cord blood carried fewer insertions (memory repertoires showed none).

A template switching step contributed a universal primer site, while unique molecular identifiers were present in the cDNA. A single record per CDR3 protein comes from TCRdb applying MiXCR to the 5' RACE reads. Found here are some 1,600,000 distinct CDR3 sequences, roughly 35% of them singletons; the top ten hold about 0.27%. This clonotype was obtained from a newborn girl in good health. The sequencing sample was made of cord blood.

The CDR3: CASSFPDRVTPLAKNIQYF. DNA for the CDR3: TGTGCCAGCAGTTTTCCGGACAGGGTAACCCCCTTAGCCAAAAACATTCAGTACTTC. V and J are TRBV28 and TRBJ2-4; 8 positions match TRBD1. J was trimmed by 0 bases and V by 3 bases; bases with no gene match: 13. Looked up from germline, CDR1 is MDHEN and CDR2 is SYDVKM. This CDR3 is built from 19 residues.